This T cell receptor beta chain was observed in a study of molecular identifiers for immune sequencing clone quantification. Sequencing libraries of naive CD8 cells derived from approximately 20,000 to 980,000 sorted cells with 10%, 30% or 50% RNA. Germline CDR1 is SEHNR and CDR2 is FQNEAQ (reference sequence). V shed 3 bases and J 5 bases; nucleotides not matched to a gene: 7. The CDR3 length is 15 residues. In this sample, this clonotype turned up many times. TCRdb reanalysed the PCR reads using MiXCR and keeps one entry per CDR3 protein. This table has 460,000 or so distinct CDR3 sequences, around 25% appearing once.

The V and J genes are TRBV7-9 and TRBJ1-1, with 9 bases aligning to TRBD1. The specimen was naive CD8+ T cells from blood, with Jurkat cell RNA spiked in. As for subset: FACS-sorted CD8+CD4-CCR7+CD45RA+ naive T cells. The TCR was taken from a human donor in good health. Some libraries in this study had Jurkat cell RNA spiked in. As DNA, the CDR3 is TGTGCCAGCAGCTTGTGGGGACAGGGTGATACTGAAGCTTTCTTT. It encodes CASSLWGQGDTEAFF. The full variable domain, completed using reference TRBV7-9 and TRBJ1-1, is DTGVSQNPRHKITKRGQNVTFRCDPISEHNRLYWYRQTLGQGPEFLTYFQNEAQLEKSRLLSDRFSAERPKGSFSTLEIQRTEQGDSAMYLCASSLWGQGDTEAFFGQGTRLTVV.